The clone carrying this T cell receptor beta chain was recorded many times. CDR3 length: 13 amino acids. After removal of 5 bases from V and 2 bases from J, the junction contained 2 bases not matched to a gene. CDR1 is DFQATT and CDR2 is SNEGSKA in the germline V gene (reference sequence). This sample stems from a study of CD8 T cells in ankylosing spondylitis. TCRdb called the 5' RACE reads again in MiXCR, with one record for every CDR3 protein. Of 150,000 to 200,000 distinct CDR3 sequences in the sample, around a third were seen once. The sample comprised synovial fluid, either unsorted or a sorted T cell fraction (not recorded which). This TCR came from a male donor with ankylosing spondylitis. The chain couples TRBV20-1 to TRBJ2-5, with 10 bases lining up with TRBD2. The CDR3: CSAVSGRQETQYF. In DNA, the CDR3 is TGCAGTGCTGTTAGCGGGAGGCAAGAGACCCAGTACTTC.